The clone carrying this T cell receptor beta chain was seen a few times. V dropped 3 bases and J dropped 3 bases, with 9 bases sitting between them. Germline assignment: CDR1 SEHNR and CDR2 FQNEAQ (reference sequence). This CDR3 has 13 amino acids. This sample is drawn from a study of T-cell reconstitution after alpha-beta-depleted transplantation in children. It was with unique molecular identifiers that the TCRbeta library was prepared. TCRdb reprocessed the PCR reads via MiXCR and lists one record per CDR3 protein. The table shows 600,000 to 700,000 distinct CDR3 sequences, with around 13% occurring only once.

The starting material was PBMCs, obtained before TCRalphabeta/CD19-depleted stem cell transplant. The rearrangement joins TRBV7-9 to TRBJ2-7; D tentatively reads TRBD1 or TRBD2 (5 bases each). The receptor was isolated from a girl aged 2 to 9 with congenital amegakaryocytic thrombocytopenia, due to receive a stem cell transplant. The CDR3 reads CASSFVGGYEQYF. The CDR3 nucleotides read TGTGCCAGCAGCTTCGTTGGGGGCTACGAGCAGTACTTC.